The 18 T cell receptor beta chains given below trace back to one sample, sequenced in a study of blood T cell repertoires in COVID-19. Profiled with immunoSEQ multiplex PCR; TCRdb holds only in-frame clones, not every one. The repertoire holds 150,000 or so clones, with over 65% as singletons. The specimen sequenced was PBMCs or T cells enriched from blood (not recorded which). The receptors were sampled from a woman aged 45-65 years who had recovered from COVID-19.

The gene calls are TRBV28 and TRBJ1-1, with a tentative D call TRBD1 (6 bases). CDR3 length: 15 amino acids. Trimming took 6 bases from V and 1 from J, leaving 15 bases between them. The germline gives CDR1 MDHEN, CDR2 SYDVKM. Written as DNA, the CDR3 is TGTGCCAGCAGAATGGGGCAGGGGCCGAACACTGAAGCTTTCTTT. Translating it yields CASRMGQGPNTEAFF.

The V and J genes are TRBV4-2 and TRBJ2-7; the D gene is possibly TRBD1 (5 bases). This CDR3 region has 13 residues. The ends were cut back, 0 bases at V and 6 bases at J, with 9 bases in the middle. The germline V gene encodes CDR1 LGHNA and CDR2 YNFKEQ. CDR3 in amino acids: CASSQDLGREQYV. The CDR3 DNA reads TGTGCCAGCAGCCAAGATTTGGGGCGCGAGCAGTACGTC.

The V and J genes are TRBV5-4 and TRBJ2-1; the match to TRBD2 covers 14 bases. V was pared by 4 bases and J by 8 bases, with 14 bases of the junction left unmatched. The CDR3 totals 18 residues. From germline, CDR1 is SGHNT and CDR2 YYREEE (reference sequence). CDR3 nucleotides: TGTGCCAGCAGCCCCCGTGTGGGGACTAGCGGGAGCTTCTATGAGCAGTTCTTC. Its protein product is CASSPRVGTSGSFYEQFF. The full variable domain, rest sourced from reference TRBV5-4 and TRBJ2-1, is ETGVTQSPTHLIKTRGQQVTLRCSSQSGHNTVSWYQQALGQGPQFIFQYYREEENGRGNFPPRFSGLQFPNYSSELNVNALELDDSALYLCASSPRVGTSGSFYEQFFGPGTRLTVL.

This chain links TRBV29-1 with TRBJ1-1; TRBD1 is a possible D gene (5 bases). V shed 4 bases and J shed 5 bases, with 8 bases lying between them. The CDR3 contains 11 residues. Germline V lookup: CDR1 SQVTM, CDR2 ANQGSEA. CDR3 nucleotide sequence: TGCAGCGTTGCGCGGGGGACTGAAGCTTTCTTT. Protein sequence: CSVARGTEAFF.

This clone has a handful of counts. This chain joins TRBV30 and TRBJ1-2, with D possibly TRBD1 on 6 matching bases. V was pared by 2 bases and J by 4 bases, with 17 bases between. The CDR3 is made up of 15 amino acids. Germline V CDR1 and CDR2: GTSNPN, SVGIG (reference sequence). Here the CDR3 reads CAWSTPGGRTYGYTF. The CDR3 coding sequence is TGTGCCTGGAGTACCCCCGGGGGGCGCACCTATGGCTACACCTTC.

V is TRBV7-2 and J is TRBJ2-7, with no clear D. The length of the CDR3 is 14 residues. Germline V gives CDR1 SGHTA, CDR2 FQGNSA. V was trimmed by 1 base and J by 6 bases, leaving 13 bases between them. CDR3 coding DNA: TGTGCCAGCAGCTTAGGTAACAGCTTGGGCGAGCAGTACGTC. It yields the protein CASSLGNSLGEQYV.

The chain links TRBV28 to TRBJ1-4; TRBD1 is a possible D gene (6 bases). CDR3 length: 17 amino acids. Trimming took 6 bases from V and 0 from J, leaving 17 bases between them. In germline, CDR1 is MDHEN, CDR2 SYDVKM. The CDR3 spells CASSTSRGSATNEKLFF. The CDR3 bases are TGTGCCAGCAGCACGAGCAGGGGCTCTGCAACTAATGAAAAACTGTTTTTT.

This sequence joins TRBV6-2 or TRBV6-3 and TRBJ1-3, with D tentatively TRBD1 (6 bases). This CDR3 is built from 15 residues. Between the trimmed V and J ends, which lost 5 bases and 2 bases, there was a span of 13 bases. Germline V gene lookup returns CDR1 MNHEY and CDR2 SVGEGT. Here the CDR3 reads CASSTGWRAGNTIYF. The CDR3 DNA follows: TGTGCCAGCAGTACAGGGTGGAGAGCTGGAAACACCATATATTTT.

This clone appeared a single time. This chain uses TRBV7-9 with TRBJ2-3; D uncertain. Germline V gene data show CDR1 as SEHNR and CDR2 as FQNEAQ (reference sequence). Deletions cut 1 base from V and 4 bases from J, with 9 bases between. CDR3 length equals 14 residues. The CDR3 here is CASSLGSVADTQYF. The CDR3, as DNA: TGTGCCAGCAGCTTAGGGTCCGTAGCAGATACGCAGTATTTT.

The chain joins TRBV3-1 (or the pseudogene TRBV3-2) to TRBJ2-1, with D perhaps matching TRBD2 (6 bases). Trimming removed 0 bases from V and 3 bases from J, with 12 bases in between. This CDR3 spans 16 amino acids. The V gene's germline CDR1 is LGHDT and CDR2 YNNKEL (reference sequence). As DNA, the CDR3 is TGTGCCAGCAGCCAAGATATCGCGGGAAACTACAATGAGCAGTTCTTC. Amino acid sequence: CASSQDIAGNYNEQFF.

The chain joins TRBV20-1 to TRBJ1-1; no clear D gene. The CDR3 totals 11 residues. Trimming removed 3 bases at V and 6 bases at J, with 8 bases between. Germline-derived CDR1 and CDR2 are DFQATT and SNEGSKA (reference sequence). The CDR3 DNA follows: TGCAGTGCTAGGGCCAATTCTGAAGCTTTCTTT. It encodes CSARANSEAFF.

The rearrangement links TRBV11-2 to TRBJ2-2; 11 positions match TRBD2. Germline CDR1 reads SGHAT; CDR2 reads FQNNGV. This CDR3 contains 18 residues. After removal of 3 bases from V and 3 bases from J, the junction contained 9 bases not matched to a gene. CDR3 amino acids: CASSFVGSGGADTGELFF. Written as DNA, the CDR3 is TGTGCCAGCAGCTTCGTTGGTAGCGGGGGGGCCGACACCGGGGAGCTGTTTTTT.

The chain joins TRBV4-1 to TRBJ2-2, with 8 nucleotides matching TRBD1. Per the germline V gene, CDR1 is MGHRA and CDR2 is YSYEKL. J gave up 5 bases and V 4 bases, and 6 bases lay outside the gene matches. The length of the CDR3 is 15 residues. The CDR3 here is CASSLGQGTTGELFF. The CDR3 DNA follows: TGCGCCAGCAGCCTCGGACAGGGCACTACCGGGGAGCTGTTTTTT.

This chain connects TRBV5-5 to TRBJ1-1; D is undetermined. The CDR3 runs 13 residues. V lost 4 bases and J 1 base, leaving 8 bases between the germline ends. The germline CDR1 and CDR2 sequences are SGHKS and YYEKEE (reference sequence). DNA of the CDR3: TGTGCCAGCAGCCAAGGGAGGAACACTGAAGCTTTCTTT. This codes for CASSQGRNTEAFF.

V gene TRBV28 combines with J gene TRBJ2-3, with D possibly matching TRBD2 (7 bases). CDR1 is MDHEN and CDR2 is SYDVKM in the germline V gene. The V end lost 6 bases, the J end lost 4 bases, and 17 bases lay between the germline ends. This CDR3 has 15 amino acids. The chain's CDR3 is CASRLWGGSSDTQYF. The CDR3 DNA reads TGTGCCAGCAGACTGTGGGGGGGCTCCTCAGATACGCAGTATTTT.

V and J are TRBV5-4 and TRBJ2-1, with 8 bases identical to TRBD2. The germline gives CDR1 SGHNT, CDR2 YYREEE (reference sequence). V gave up 4 bases and J gave up 1 base; unmatched junction bases: 10. The CDR3 consists of 17 residues. CDR3 in amino acids: CASSPGGGVRSYNEQFF. The CDR3 DNA follows: TGTGCCAGCAGCCCGGGGGGGGGAGTAAGGTCCTACAATGAGCAGTTCTTC.

DNA for the CDR3: TGTGCCAGCAGGGGGGGTTGGTCCTATAATTCACCCCTCCACTTT. Residues: CASRGGWSYNSPLHF. The rearrangement links TRBV2 to TRBJ1-6, with D maybe TRBD1 (5 bases). CDR1 is SNHLY, CDR2 FYNNEI, per germline. V was clipped by 6 bases and J by 1 base, with 10 bases between them. The CDR3 length is 15 residues.

The chain links TRBV15 to TRBJ1-4; the match to TRBD1 covers 8 bases. The V gene end was trimmed by 5 bases and the J gene end by 8 bases; junction bases not matched to a gene: 7. The germline CDR1 and CDR2 sequences are LNHNV and YYDKDF (reference sequence). The CDR3 has 14 amino acids. The CDR3 reads CATSPRAGGEKLFF. The DNA of the CDR3 is TGTGCCACCAGCCCGAGGGCAGGGGGCGAAAAACTGTTTTTT.